The source of this T cell receptor beta chain is a study of shared clonotypes between healthy human individuals. Assay: immunoSEQ multiplex PCR; the TCRdb copy retains only in-frame clones and omits some. The sample holds about 2 million clones, approximately 94% seen once. Germline V CDR1 and CDR2: MGHRA, YSYEKL. V was clipped by 4 bases and J by 2 bases; unmatched bases: 10. The CDR3 length is 17 residues. Positive CCR7 selection of CD45RO-negative cells yielded the naive CD8 cells, and terminally differentiated effector memory CD45RA+ cells were excluded. V and J are TRBV4-1 and TRBJ2-5, with 10 bases matching TRBD2. The TCR originated in a man younger than 35 in good health. Sequencing input: naive CD8+ T cells sorted from blood. The DNA for the CDR3 is TGCGCCAGCAGCCCCCTAGGACTAGCGGCCCCACAAGAGACCCAGTACTTC. This codes for CASSPLGLAAPQETQYF.